Below are 13 T cell receptor beta chains sequenced from a single sample in a study of blood T cell repertoires in COVID-19. TCRdb keeps only in-frame clones here, not all; method: immunoSEQ multiplex PCR. Among roughly 400,000 clones listed, roughly 86% were seen once. What was sequenced was PBMCs or T cells enriched from blood (not recorded which). These receptor sequences come from a woman aged 25 to 39 who had recovered from COVID-19.

The chain links TRBV3-1 (or the pseudogene TRBV3-2) to TRBJ2-1; 7 bases are shared with TRBD1. Germline loops: CDR1 LGHDT, CDR2 YNNKEL (reference sequence). With V trimmed by 1 base and J by 9 bases, 6 bases remained unmatched. This CDR3 is built from 14 residues. As DNA, the CDR3 is TGTGCCAGCAGCCAAGCTCACAGGGGTTCTGAGCAGTTCTTC. It translates to CASSQAHRGSEQFF.

The chain joins TRBV7-8 to TRBJ2-1; maybe TRBD1 (6 bases). CDR1 is SGHVS and CDR2 is FQNEAQ in the germline V gene. V dropped 5 bases and J dropped 4 bases, with 15 bases sitting between them. The CDR3 contains 15 residues. The CDR3 sequence is CASSPPGQGYNEQFF. The CDR3 bases are TGTGCCAGCAGCCCCCCCGGGCAGGGGTACAATGAGCAGTTCTTC.

This chain uses TRBV6-6 with TRBJ2-7; D is possibly TRBD2 (5 bases). Germline values: CDR1 MNHNY, CDR2 SVGAGI (reference sequence). V was pared by 11 bases and J by 2 bases, with 13 bases between. The CDR3 contains 12 residues. The CDR3 reads CASRAGAYEQYF. The CDR3 DNA reads as TGTGCCTCCCGGGCCGGGGCCTACGAGCAGTACTTC.

This clone came up once. The J gene is TRBJ1-1, the V gene TRBV27; D is perhaps TRBD1 (5 bases). CDR3 length equals 15 residues. CDR1 is MNHEY, CDR2 SMNVEV, per germline (reference sequence). V lost 6 bases to trimming and J lost 0 bases, with 14 bases between them. The CDR3 DNA is TGTGCCAGCAGCCCATTGGCGGGGGTGAACACTGAAGCTTTCTTT. Translation: CASSPLAGVNTEAFF.

The rearrangement uses TRBV7-9 and TRBJ2-7; 7 positions match TRBD1. This CDR3 is built from 14 residues. Germline loops: CDR1 SEHNR, CDR2 FQNEAQ (reference sequence). Trimming cost V 5 bases and J 3 bases; bases outside gene matches: 7. The CDR3 sequence: CASSPDRTGYEQYF. The CDR3, as DNA: TGTGCCAGCAGCCCTGATAGGACAGGCTACGAGCAGTACTTC.

The chain uses TRBV5-1 and TRBJ2-3; 8 bases fit TRBD2. There are 18 residues in the CDR3. Germline V CDR1 and CDR2: SGHRS, YFSETQ. The J segment lost 2 bases and the V segment lost 4 bases, leaving 15 bases of the junction unmatched. This CDR3 reads CASSPTSGMGGYTDTQYF. The CDR3 nucleotides read TGCGCCAGCAGCCCAACTAGCGGCATGGGCGGGTACACAGATACGCAGTATTTT.

This clone was seen more than once but under ten times. This chain uses TRBV27 with TRBJ1-1; the match to TRBD1 covers 7 bases. The J segment lost 4 bases and the V segment lost 5 bases, leaving 10 bases of the junction unmatched. Germline values: CDR1 MNHEY, CDR2 SMNVEV (reference sequence). CDR3 size: 15 residues. The CDR3 sequence: CASSTLTGMGTEAFF. The CDR3 DNA sequence: TGTGCCAGCAGTACCTTGACAGGGATGGGCACTGAAGCTTTCTTT.

The chain joins TRBV7-9 to TRBJ2-2, with 10 bases that match TRBD1. Trimming removed 11 bases from V and 5 bases from J; junction bases left unmatched: 5. The CDR3 sequence is 13 residues long. Germline values: CDR1 SEHNR, CDR2 FQNEAQ (reference sequence). The CDR3 nucleotides are TGTGCCGAAGACAGGGGGCGAACCGGGGAGCTGTTTTTT. Translation: CAEDRGRTGELFF.

The V call is TRBV24-1, the J call TRBJ1-1, with D unresolved. This CDR3 has 17 residues. The germline gives CDR1 KGHDR, CDR2 SFDVKD. Between the trimmed V and J ends, which lost 0 bases and 0 bases, there was a span of 13 bases. Here the CDR3 DNA reads TGTGCCACCAGTGATTTGCTAGTCGGCGGTTTGAACACTGAAGCTTTCTTT. Amino acids: CATSDLLVGGLNTEAFF.

The V call is TRBV18, the J call TRBJ2-5, with D perhaps TRBD1 (6 bases). Trimming left V 2 bases short and J 3 bases short, with 16 bases between. The CDR3 totals 16 residues. Germline V gives CDR1 KGHSH, CDR2 LQKENI. DNA for the CDR3: TGTGCCAGCTCACCATTGGAAAGACAGGTCAAAGAGACCCAGTACTTC. Amino acids: CASSPLERQVKETQYF.

This chain connects TRBV28 to TRBJ2-7; 7 bases align to TRBD2. CDR3 length equals 18 residues. The J segment lost 0 bases and the V segment lost 1 base, leaving 12 bases of the junction unmatched. Germline CDR1 MDHEN, CDR2 SYDVKM. The CDR3 region has the DNA TGTGCCAGCAGTTTATCCGCTTTAGCGGGCCCAAGCTCCTACGAGCAGTACTTC. It translates to CASSLSALAGPSSYEQYF.

This chain joins TRBV11-2 and TRBJ1-3, with D possibly being TRBD1 (6 bases). The germline CDR1 and CDR2 sequences are SGHAT and FQNNGV. Trimming removed 3 bases at V and 6 bases at J, with 15 bases between. This CDR3 is 15 amino acids long. CDR3: CASSFAGVIENTIYF. CDR3 bases: TGTGCCAGCAGCTTCGCAGGGGTGATTGAAAACACCATATATTTT.

This chain joins TRBV9 and TRBJ2-3; D gene uncertain. In germline, CDR1 is SGDLS, CDR2 YYNGEE. CDR3 length equals 16 residues. Between the trimmed V and J ends, which lost 0 bases and 2 bases, there was a span of 13 bases. The CDR3 loop reads CASSVVPAKLTDTQYF. The CDR3 DNA is TGTGCCAGCAGCGTAGTACCAGCGAAACTCACAGATACGCAGTATTTT.